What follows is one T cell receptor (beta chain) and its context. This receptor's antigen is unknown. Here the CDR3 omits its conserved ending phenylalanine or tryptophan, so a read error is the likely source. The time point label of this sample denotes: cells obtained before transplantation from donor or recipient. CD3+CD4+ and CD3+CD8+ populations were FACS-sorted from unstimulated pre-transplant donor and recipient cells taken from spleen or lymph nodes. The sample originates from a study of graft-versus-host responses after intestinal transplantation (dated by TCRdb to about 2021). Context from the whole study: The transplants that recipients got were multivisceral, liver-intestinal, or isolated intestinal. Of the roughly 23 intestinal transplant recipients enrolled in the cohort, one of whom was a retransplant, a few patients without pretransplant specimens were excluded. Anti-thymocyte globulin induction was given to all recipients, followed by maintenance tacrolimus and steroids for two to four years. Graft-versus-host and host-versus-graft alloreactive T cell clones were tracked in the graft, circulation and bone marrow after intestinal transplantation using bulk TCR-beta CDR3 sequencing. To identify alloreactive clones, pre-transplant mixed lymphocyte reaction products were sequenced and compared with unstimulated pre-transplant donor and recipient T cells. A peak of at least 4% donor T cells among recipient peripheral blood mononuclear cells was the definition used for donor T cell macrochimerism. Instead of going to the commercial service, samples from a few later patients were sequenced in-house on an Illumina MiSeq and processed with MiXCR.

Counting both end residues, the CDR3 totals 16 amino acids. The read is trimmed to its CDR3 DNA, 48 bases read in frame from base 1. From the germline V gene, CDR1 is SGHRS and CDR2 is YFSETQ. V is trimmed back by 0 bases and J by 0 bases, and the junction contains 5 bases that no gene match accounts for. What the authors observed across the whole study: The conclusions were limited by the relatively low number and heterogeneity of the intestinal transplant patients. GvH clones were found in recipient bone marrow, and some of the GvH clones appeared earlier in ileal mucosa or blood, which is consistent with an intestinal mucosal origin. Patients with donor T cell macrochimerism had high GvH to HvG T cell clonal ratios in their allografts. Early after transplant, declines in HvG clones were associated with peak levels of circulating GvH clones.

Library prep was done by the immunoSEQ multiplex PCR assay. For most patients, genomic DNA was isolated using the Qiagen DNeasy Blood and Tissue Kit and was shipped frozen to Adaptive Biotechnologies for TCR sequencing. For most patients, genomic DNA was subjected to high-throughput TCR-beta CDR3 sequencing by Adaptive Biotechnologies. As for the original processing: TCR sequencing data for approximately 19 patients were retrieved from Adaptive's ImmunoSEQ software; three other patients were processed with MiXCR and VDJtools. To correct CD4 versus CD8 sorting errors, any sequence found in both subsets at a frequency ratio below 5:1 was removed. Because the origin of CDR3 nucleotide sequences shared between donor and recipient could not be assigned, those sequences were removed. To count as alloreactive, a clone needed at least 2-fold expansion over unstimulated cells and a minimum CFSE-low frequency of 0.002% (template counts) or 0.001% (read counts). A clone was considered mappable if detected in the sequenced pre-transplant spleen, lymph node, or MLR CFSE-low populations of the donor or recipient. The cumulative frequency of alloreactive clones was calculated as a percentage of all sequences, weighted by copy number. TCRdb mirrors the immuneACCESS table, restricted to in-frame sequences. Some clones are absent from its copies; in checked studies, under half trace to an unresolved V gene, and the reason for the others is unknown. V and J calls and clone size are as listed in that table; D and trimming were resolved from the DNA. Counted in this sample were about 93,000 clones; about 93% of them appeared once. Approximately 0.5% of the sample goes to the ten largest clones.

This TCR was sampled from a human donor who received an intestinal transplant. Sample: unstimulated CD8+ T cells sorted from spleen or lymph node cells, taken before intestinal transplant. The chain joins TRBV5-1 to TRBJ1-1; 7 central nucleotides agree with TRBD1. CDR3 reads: CASSLVGTEMNTEAFS. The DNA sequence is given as TGCGCCAGCAGCTTGGTGGGGACAGAGATGAACACTGAAGCTTTCTCT.